These 20 T cell receptor beta chains were sequenced from one sample in a study of memory CD4+ T cells and cytomegalovirus serostatus. Single viable CD3+CD4+CD8-CD45RO+ cells were sorted as the memory CD4+ T cells. Here immunoSEQ multiplex PCR was the method, and the copy in TCRdb shows in-frame clones only, minus some. The sample has about 50,000 clones; over 75% are singletons. The sequenced sample consisted of memory CD4+ T cells from blood. The source is an adult in good health and CMV-seronegative.

The CDR3 DNA reads TGTGCCAGCAGTGAAGTGGGGGCGCGGACTGAAGCTTTCTTT. This encodes CASSEVGARTEAFF. The chain has TRBV2 and TRBJ1-1, with a possible D match to TRBD1 (6 bases). The V gene lost 1 base and the J gene lost 5 bases, with 11 bases spanning the gap. The CDR3 extends over 14 amino acids. Per the germline V gene, CDR1 is SNHLY and CDR2 is FYNNEI.

The count of this clone is one. This chain connects TRBV6-1 to TRBJ2-2, with 12 bases lining up with TRBD2. V lost 4 bases to trimming and J lost 5 bases; unmatched junction nucleotides: 8. Germline V gene data show CDR1 as MNHNS and CDR2 as SASEGT. The CDR3 is made up of 17 amino acids. CDR3 in amino acids: CASSAPSSGRGTGELFF. The CDR3 DNA sequence: TGTGCCAGCAGTGCCCCCTCTAGCGGGAGGGGTACCGGGGAGCTGTTTTTT.

The chain is built from TRBV18 and TRBJ1-3; 10 bases align to TRBD1. The germline V gene encodes CDR1 KGHSH and CDR2 LQKENI. V shed 3 bases and J 1 base; nucleotides not matched to a gene: 6. This CDR3 region has 17 residues. The CDR3 DNA reads as TGTGCCAGCTCACCGGCTGACAGGGGGCTTTCTGGAAACACCATATATTTT. This encodes CASSPADRGLSGNTIYF.

The chain links TRBV14 to TRBJ2-1; a weak D match, TRBD1 (6 bases). Trimming pared 6 bases from V and 6 bases from J, leaving 21 bases between. The germline V gene encodes CDR1 SGHDN and CDR2 FVKESK. The CDR3 length is 16 residues. The CDR3 sequence: CASSPPIGGVGNEQFF. DNA of the CDR3: TGTGCCAGCAGTCCTCCCATAGGGGGAGTAGGCAATGAGCAGTTCTTC. The variable domain in full, completed from reference TRBV14 and TRBJ2-1, reads EAGVTQFPSHSVIEKGQTVTLRCDPISGHDNLYWYRRVMGKEIKFLLHFVKESKQDESGMPNNRFLAERTGGTYSTLKVQPAELEDSGVYFCASSPPIGGVGNEQFFGPGTRLTVL.

CDR3 coding DNA: TGTGCCAGCAGCTTAGATTCCCGGACATCGGAAAAACTGTTTTTT. It is translated as CASSLDSRTSEKLFF. The chain employs TRBV7-9 and TRBJ1-4, with TRBD1 as a possible D gene (5 bases). CDR3 length: 15 amino acids. Germline CDR1 SEHNR, CDR2 FQNEAQ (reference sequence). V was cut by 1 base and J by 8 bases, with 14 bases left in between.

V usage is TRBV6-5 and J usage is TRBJ1-1; D call uncertain. V shed 6 bases and J shed 4 bases, with 9 bases lying between them. The CDR3 extends over 12 amino acids. Looked up from germline, CDR1 is MNHEY and CDR2 is SVGAGI. Here the CDR3 DNA reads TGTGCCAGCAGCCGGGAGGGCACTGAAGCTTTCTTT. Translation: CASSREGTEAFF.

This chain joins TRBV7-2 and TRBJ2-7; D may be TRBD2 (5 bases). Germline values: CDR1 SGHTA, CDR2 FQGNSA. V was clipped by 5 bases and J by 4 bases, with 12 bases between them. This CDR3 is built from 13 residues. In DNA form, the CDR3 reads TGTGCCAGCAGCCCCCGCCGGGGTTACGAGCAGTACTTC. This encodes CASSPRRGYEQYF.

There are a few counts of this clone. The gene calls are TRBV2 and TRBJ2-7; 8 nucleotides match TRBD1. Losses at the gene ends were 4 bases for V and 6 bases for J; bases not matched to a gene: 8. Germline-derived CDR1 and CDR2 are SNHLY and FYNNEI. The CDR3 has 14 amino acids. The DNA of the CDR3 is TGTGCCAGCAGTGGGAGGACAGGGCTCGGCGAGCAGTACTTC. Encoded protein: CASSGRTGLGEQYF.

The chain couples TRBV2 to TRBJ2-1, with no clear D. Deletions cut 5 bases from V and 10 bases from J, with 12 bases between. This CDR3 contains 12 residues. Germline loops: CDR1 SNHLY, CDR2 FYNNEI. Here the CDR3 DNA reads TGTGCCAGCAGTAGCACAGTGTGGGAGCAGTTCTTC. It is translated as CASSSTVWEQFF.

J is TRBJ2-5 and V is TRBV19; TRBD2 matches 11 bases. Germline CDR1 reads LNHDA; CDR2 reads SQIVND (reference sequence). The CDR3 runs 16 residues. J lost 5 bases, V lost 3 bases, and 8 bases had no gene match. CDR3 region: CASSMGLAVGEETQYF. CDR3 bases: TGTGCCAGTAGTATGGGACTAGCGGTGGGAGAGGAGACCCAGTACTTC.

The rearrangement links TRBV10-3 to TRBJ2-1, with TRBD2 matching over 7 bases. The V gene end was trimmed by 7 bases and the J gene end by 0 bases; junction bases not matched to a gene: 6. The germline V gene has CDR1 ENHRY and CDR2 SYGVKD. CDR3 length: 15 amino acids. Here the CDR3 DNA reads TGTGCCATCAACAGCGGGGTTTCCTCCTACAATGAGCAGTTCTTC. Amino acid sequence: CAINSGVSSYNEQFF.

The sample holds one count of this clone. The rearrangement joins TRBV30 to TRBJ1-3, with D possibly matching TRBD1 (5 bases). The CDR3 loop spans 16 amino acids. CDR1 and CDR2 from the germline V gene are GTSNPN and SVGIG (reference sequence). V was clipped by 0 bases and J by 0 bases, with 12 bases between them. As DNA, the CDR3 is TGTGCCTGGAGTGTACTGGGGCTCCTCTCTGGAAACACCATATATTTT. Translation: CAWSVLGLLSGNTIYF.

Note on this clone: Other DNA sequences in this specimen translate into the identical CDR3. The chain joins TRBV6-1 to TRBJ2-7; D gene uncertain. Trimming shortened V by 3 bases and J by 0 bases, and 3 bases separated the two germline ends. Germline-derived CDR1 and CDR2 are MNHNS and SASEGT. The CDR3 extends over 12 amino acids. The chain's CDR3 is CASSESSYEQYF. CDR3 DNA: TGTGCCAGCAGTGAGAGCTCCTACGAGCAGTACTTC.

This rearrangement joins TRBV5-1 to TRBJ1-2, with 7 positions matching TRBD1. The junction had 8 bases not matched to a gene; V was cut back by 4 bases and J by 2 bases. This CDR3 has 15 residues. Germline-derived CDR1 and CDR2 are SGHRS and YFSETQ. CDR3 DNA: TGCGCCAGCAGCCTTGAGGGGGCGAGGAACTATGGCTACACCTTC. Protein sequence: CASSLEGARNYGYTF.

This chain joins TRBV5-1 and TRBJ1-2, with TRBD1 identical over 9 bases. CDR3 length equals 14 residues. Germline CDR1 SGHRS, CDR2 YFSETQ. Germline trimming cut 7 bases from V and 6 bases from J; bases unmatched to any gene: 10. The CDR3 DNA follows: TGCGCCAGCGGCTCCGGGGACAGGGAGGATGGCTACACCTTC. Its translation is CASGSGDREDGYTF.

The CDR3, as DNA: TGTGCCTGGCAACCCGGGACAGGGGGCAGGTACGAGCAGTACTTC. Translated, it gives CAWQPGTGGRYEQYF. This chain connects TRBV30 to TRBJ2-7, with 12 bases fitting TRBD1. J gave up 4 bases and V 5 bases, and 9 bases lay outside the gene matches. This CDR3 spans 15 amino acids. Germline V gene lookup returns CDR1 GTSNPN and CDR2 SVGIG (reference sequence).

This chain connects TRBV5-1 to TRBJ2-1; 8 nucleotides align to TRBD2. V gave up 4 bases and J gave up 0 bases; unmatched junction bases: 0. The CDR3 is 14 amino acids. The germline V gene has CDR1 SGHRS and CDR2 YFSETQ. In DNA, the CDR3 is TGCGCCAGCAGCAGCGGGAGCTCCTACAATGAGCAGTTCTTC. Its translation is CASSSGSSYNEQFF.

This clone was seen a handful of times. The V call is TRBV4-2, the J call TRBJ2-1; TRBD2 matches at 10 bases. V shed 4 bases and J 5 bases; nucleotides not matched to a gene: 8. The CDR3 loop spans 16 amino acids. CDR1 and CDR2 (germline): LGHNA, YNFKEQ. This CDR3 reads CASSRPLAGDNNEQFF. The CDR3 coding sequence is TGTGCCAGCAGCCGACCGCTAGCGGGAGACAACAATGAGCAGTTCTTC.

The chain carries TRBV2 and TRBJ1-4, with 9 nucleotides matching TRBD1. Losses at the gene ends were 5 bases for V and 8 bases for J; bases not matched to a gene: 6. The CDR3 spans 14 residues. CDR1 is SNHLY, CDR2 FYNNEI, per germline. CDR3 bases: TGTGCCAGCAGTTTTACAGGGGGCATGGAAAAACTGTTTTTT. Residues: CASSFTGGMEKLFF.

V and J are TRBV6-1 and TRBJ1-2, with 9 positions matching TRBD1. V shed 3 bases, J shed 7 bases, and the junction held 6 bases outside the gene matches. CDR1 and CDR2 (germline): MNHNS, SASEGT. The CDR3 is 14 amino acids. CDR3 protein: CASSESRDRVGYTF. The CDR3 DNA is TGTGCCAGCAGTGAGTCTAGGGACAGGGTTGGCTACACCTTC.